Each of the 9 T cell receptor beta chains below was sequenced from the same sample in a study of T cells in localized non-small cell lung cancer. Assay used: immunoSEQ multiplex PCR; TCRdb lists only in-frame clones, some missing. The table has about 79,000 clones, around four fifths seen once. The sample consisted of peripheral blood, taken before any cancer treatment. The source of these receptors is a female donor older than 55 with stage I lung adenocarcinoma.

V gene TRBV4-2 combines with J gene TRBJ2-7; TRBD2 matches 12 bases. V lost 0 bases and J lost 5; bases outside the gene matches: 8. Germline CDR1 reads LGHNA; CDR2 reads YNFKEQ. This CDR3 has 17 residues. The CDR3 protein is CASSQDGTSGRFDEQYF. The CDR3 DNA sequence: TGTGCCAGCAGCCAAGATGGTACTAGCGGGAGGTTCGACGAGCAGTACTTC.

This rearrangement joins TRBV2 to TRBJ1-1; D might be TRBD1 (6 bases). The CDR3 has 13 amino acids. Trimming shortened V by 6 bases and J by 5 bases, and 13 bases separated the two germline ends. Looked up from germline, CDR1 is SNHLY and CDR2 is FYNNEI. The DNA of the CDR3 is TGTGCCAGCAGGACTACGGGGGCGACTGAAGCTTTCTTT. It specifies CASRTTGATEAFF. The complete variable domain, with remaining parts taken from reference TRBV2 and TRBJ1-1, reads EPEVTQTPSHQVTQMGQEVILRCVPISNHLYFYWYRQILGQKVEFLVSFYNNEISEKSEIFDDQFSVERPDGSNFTLKIRSTKLEDSAMYFCASRTTGATEAFFGQGTRLTVV.

The CDR3: CASSQGQGETEAFF. The DNA for the CDR3 is TGTGCCAGCTCACAAGGACAGGGGGAGACCGAAGCTTTCTTT. This chain uses TRBV18 with TRBJ1-1; TRBD1 matches at 10 bases. CDR3 size: 14 residues. The V gene's germline CDR1 is KGHSH and CDR2 LQKENI. J gave up 8 bases and V 4 bases, and 7 bases lay outside the gene matches.

The chain combines TRBV7-8 with TRBJ1-5; 9 nucleotides match TRBD1. The CDR3 is 15 amino acids. V lost 5 bases and J lost 3; bases outside the gene matches: 5. Looked up from germline, CDR1 is SGHVS and CDR2 is FQNEAQ. CDR3 in DNA: TGTGCCAGCAGCGACGGACAGGGGCACAATCAGCCCCAGCATTTT. Amino acids: CASSDGQGHNQPQHF.

The chain couples TRBV5-1 to TRBJ2-1; D perhaps matches TRBD2 (6 bases). V was clipped by 0 bases and J by 2 bases, with 6 bases between them. This CDR3 comprises 14 residues. Germline CDR1 is SGHRS and CDR2 is YFSETQ. The DNA of the CDR3 is TGCGCCAGCAGCTTGGAGCGGGCCTACAATGAGCAGTTCTTC. Protein: CASSLERAYNEQFF.

The J gene is TRBJ2-7, the V gene TRBV7-8, with a tentative D call TRBD2 (7 bases). This CDR3 spans 15 amino acids. V gave up 3 bases and J gave up 4 bases, with 16 bases separating them. Germline V gene lookup returns CDR1 SGHVS and CDR2 FQNEAQ. CDR3 sequence (DNA): TGTGCCAGCAGCTTTCGTCGGGGGGCCGCGTACGAGCAGTACTTC. As protein: CASSFRRGAAYEQYF.

The V call is TRBV6-1, the J call TRBJ1-2; possible D gene TRBD1, 5 bases. Between the trimmed V and J ends, which lost 2 bases and 3 bases, there was a span of 13 bases. This CDR3 has 15 amino acids. CDR1 is MNHNS, CDR2 SASEGT, per germline. The CDR3 reads CASSELPGRDYGYTF. CDR3 coding DNA: TGTGCCAGCAGTGAACTCCCAGGGCGGGACTATGGCTACACCTTC.

V and J are TRBV6-5 and TRBJ1-3; 8 bases are a match to TRBD1. The length of the CDR3 is 15 residues. V lost 2 bases and J lost 4; bases outside the gene matches: 4. The germline gives CDR1 MNHEY, CDR2 SVGAGI. For the CDR3, the DNA is TGTGCCAGCAGTTACACACGACAGGGGGGAAACACCATATATTTT. Translated: CASSYTRQGGNTIYF.

This clone was seen once. The rearrangement uses TRBV5-4 and TRBJ1-2, with TRBD1 as a possible D gene (5 bases). V gave up 3 bases and J gave up 4 bases, with 10 bases separating them. The CDR3 totals 13 residues. Germline V gene data show CDR1 as SGHNT and CDR2 as YYREEE (reference sequence). CDR3: CASSSQEPYGYTF. CDR3 sequence (DNA): TGTGCCAGCAGCTCACAGGAACCCTATGGCTACACCTTC.